Listed below are T cell receptor beta chains from one sample, sequenced in a study of siplizumab effects on memory and regulatory T cells. TCRdb keeps only in-frame clones here, not all; method: immunoSEQ multiplex PCR. Of 100,000 or so clones listed, approximately 94% are singletons. Sequencing used non-Treg CD4+ T cells sorted from blood. Receptors originate from a human donor in good health. CDR3s include the opening cysteine and the closing phenylalanine or tryptophan. The D gene is left open where the match is weak.

j_gene,v_gene,d_gene,CDR3aa,CDR3nt
TRBJ1-5,TRBV6-5,NA,CASSSGVINQPQHF,TGTGCCAGCAGCTCCGGGGTGATAAATCAGCCCCAGCATTTT
TRBJ2-5,TRBV2,NA,CASSDWSGETQYF,TGTGCCAGCAGTGACTGGTCCGGAGAGACCCAGTACTTC
TRBJ2-2,TRBV18,NA,CASSPLRIARNTGELFF,TGTGCCAGCTCACCACTGAGAATAGCGAGGAACACCGGGGAGCTGTTTTTT
TRBJ1-4,TRBV7-9,TRBD1,CASSLGQGGFEKLFF,TGTGCCAGCAGCTTAGGACAGGGTGGTTTTGAAAAACTGTTTTTT
TRBJ1-1,TRBV11-2,NA,CASSYGLMNTEAFF,TGTGCCAGCAGCTATGGGTTGATGAACACTGAAGCTTTCTTT
TRBJ2-1,TRBV11-3,TRBD2,CASSLVAGVEQFF,TGTGCCAGCAGCTTAGTAGCGGGAGTTGAGCAGTTCTTC
TRBJ2-1,TRBV6-5,TRBD2,CASRTTSGNYNEQFF,TGTGCCAGCAGAACGACTAGCGGGAATTACAATGAGCAGTTCTTC
TRBJ2-3,TRBV5-1,TRBD2,CASSLEVLAGARNTQYF,TGCGCCAGCAGCTTGGAGGTACTAGCGGGAGCTAGAAATACGCAGTATTTT
TRBJ1-2,TRBV7-9,TRBD1,CASSLEGTGLSGYTF,TGTGCCAGCAGCTTAGAGGGGACAGGGCTGTCCGGCTACACCTTC
TRBJ2-1,TRBV5-4,TRBD2,CASSRVASGNDEQFF,TGTGCCAGCAGCCGGGTCGCTAGCGGGAATGATGAGCAGTTCTTC
TRBJ2-1,TRBV7-9,NA,CASSSQGRTYNEQFF,TGTGCCAGCAGCTCACAGGGGAGGACCTACAATGAGCAGTTCTTC
TRBJ1-6,TRBV30,NA,CAWSVTASNSPLHF,TGTGCCTGGAGCGTAACAGCTTCGAATTCACCCCTCCACTTT
TRBJ1-1,TRBV6-5,NA,CASSYRGGAFF,TGTGCCAGCAGTTACCGGGGGGGAGCTTTCTTT
TRBJ2-2,TRBV7-9,NA,CASSLLSRESGHGELFF,TGTGCCAGCAGCTTACTTTCTCGGGAGTCAGGGCACGGGGAGCTGTTTTTT
TRBJ1-1,TRBV7-3,NA,CASSPEGKGRTEAFF,TGTGCCAGCAGCCCCGAGGGTAAGGGGCGCACTGAAGCTTTCTTT
TRBJ2-3,TRBV6-7,TRBD2,CASSYFGTSGNTDTQYF,TGTGCCAGCAGTTACTTCGGGACTAGCGGGAACACAGATACGCAGTATTTT